A single sample is the source of the 18 T cell receptor beta chains below, sequenced in a study of blood T cells in healthy people across ages. Primed by a sample-barcoded 5' primer and a J-beta primer mix, a second PCR proceeded for about 6 to 12 cycles. One entry per CDR3 protein, called by TCRdb with MiXCR from the 5' RACE reads. The sample comprises about 1.4 million distinct CDR3 sequences, 45% to 70% of which are singletons, and 5.5% to 8% rests with the top ten. Sequencing was carried out using blood. The receptors were gathered from a man younger than 30 in good health.

The chain recombines TRBV27 with TRBJ2-7, with D hard to call. The CDR3 has 15 residues. Per the germline V gene, CDR1 is MNHEY and CDR2 is SMNVEV (reference sequence). Trimming left V 7 bases short and J 0 bases short, with 16 bases between. In DNA form, the CDR3 reads TGTGCCAGCAAGGCATCCCCGGGCCTCTCCTACGAGCAGTACTTC. Its protein is CASKASPGLSYEQYF.

This sequence joins TRBV2 and TRBJ2-3; 7 bases fit TRBD1. The CDR3 is made up of 15 amino acids. The V gene end was trimmed by 8 bases and the J gene end by 2 bases; junction bases not matched to a gene: 10. Germline values: CDR1 SNHLY, CDR2 FYNNEI. The CDR3 coding sequence is TGTGCCAGCCAAGTGACGGGACAGAACACAGATACGCAGTATTTT. Translation: CASQVTGQNTDTQYF.

The rearrangement uses TRBV11-2 and TRBJ2-1; D not certain. Germline V gene data show CDR1 as SGHAT and CDR2 as FQNNGV. The germline V and J ends were trimmed by 5 bases and 9 bases, with 14 bases remaining between them. CDR3 length equals 13 residues. In DNA form, the CDR3 reads TGTGCCAGCAGCGTGGATGGTGTAGGTGAGCAGTTCTTC. Its protein is CASSVDGVGEQFF.

In nucleotides, the CDR3 is TGTGCCAGCAGAGAGGGCCTCTCCCAAGAGACCCAGTACTTC. This encodes CASREGLSQETQYF. This rearrangement joins TRBV2 to TRBJ2-5; maybe TRBD2 (5 bases). Germline V gives CDR1 SNHLY, CDR2 FYNNEI. The CDR3 loop spans 14 amino acids. With 6 bases removed from V and 1 base from J, the gap between germline ends came to 12 bases. Together with reference TRBV2 and TRBJ2-5, the CDR3 gives the full variable domain: EPEVTQTPSHQVTQMGQEVILRCVPISNHLYFYWYRQILGQKVEFLVSFYNNEISEKSEIFDDQFSVERPDGSNFTLKIRSTKLEDSAMYFCASREGLSQETQYFGPGTRLLVL.

This chain joins TRBV29-1 and TRBJ1-2; the D is unclear. V lost 4 bases to trimming and J lost 3 bases, with 9 bases between them. Germline V lookup: CDR1 SQVTM, CDR2 ANQGSEA. The CDR3 covers 12 residues. This CDR3 is CSVALGHYGYTF. The CDR3, as DNA: TGCAGCGTTGCGCTGGGCCACTATGGCTACACCTTC. Using reference TRBV29-1 and TRBJ1-2 for the parts outside the CDR3, the full variable domain is SAVISQKPSRDICQRGTSLTIQCQVDSQVTMMFWYRQQPGQSLTLIATANQGSEATYESGFVIDKFPISRPNLTFSTLTVSNMSPEDSSIYLCSVALGHYGYTFGSGTRLTVV.

This chain connects TRBV6-2 or TRBV6-3 to TRBJ2-2; either TRBD1 or TRBD2 may fit D (5 bases each). CDR3 size: 15 residues. V gave up 0 bases and J gave up 3 bases, with 8 bases separating them. Germline-derived CDR1 and CDR2 are MNHEY and SVGEGT. The CDR3 sequence: CASSYSMGDTGELFF. The CDR3 DNA is TGTGCCAGCAGTTACTCGATGGGGGACACCGGGGAGCTGTTTTTT.

This clonotype was seen only a few times. The rearrangement joins TRBV12-3 or TRBV12-4 to TRBJ1-2; D is undetermined. Trimming took 7 bases from V and 12 from J, leaving 21 bases between them. The CDR3 extends over 13 amino acids. This chain's CDR3 is CASTFSRAAGHTF. As DNA, the CDR3 is TGTGCCAGCACCTTTTCCCGGGCCGCCGGACACACCTTC.

This chain links TRBV15 with TRBJ2-1, with TRBD1 matching over 7 bases. Unmatched junction bases numbered 9, after V lost 5 bases and J lost 2 bases. CDR3 length equals 16 residues. Germline CDR1 LNHNV, CDR2 YYDKDF (reference sequence). The CDR3 spells CATSLRTGVTYNEQFF. CDR3 coding DNA: TGTGCCACCAGCTTGAGAACAGGGGTGACCTACAATGAGCAGTTCTTC.

The CDR3 here is CASSVTSGGWTQYF. CDR3 nucleotide sequence: TGTGCCAGCAGTGTCACTAGCGGGGGGTGGACCCAGTACTTC. The chain combines TRBV27 with TRBJ2-7, with 12 bases lining up with TRBD2. The end of the DNA is better explained by TRBJ2-5, so the J call may be wrong. Looked up from germline, CDR1 is MNHEY and CDR2 is SMNVEV (reference sequence). This CDR3 comprises 14 residues.

This chain joins TRBV25-1 and TRBJ1-6; D call uncertain. Germline V CDR1 and CDR2: MGHDK, SYGVNS. Trimming took off 4 bases at V and 0 bases at J, with 4 bases between the two ends. The CDR3 contains 14 residues. CDR3 bases: TGTGCCAGCAGTGTCAGCTCCTATAATTCACCCCTCCACTTT. Amino acid sequence: CASSVSSYNSPLHF.

With respect to this clonotype: At one of its ends the junction is not consistent with the germline gene, which may arise from a read error. The chain links TRBV16 to TRBJ1-5; D is possibly TRBD1 (6 bases). The CDR3 spans 16 residues. Per germline, CDR1 KGHSY and CDR2 FQNENV. The chain's CDR3 is CASSQTGFEGNQPQHF. CDR3 in DNA: TGTGCCAGTAGCCAAACAGGGTTCGAAGGCAATCAGCCCCAGCATTTT.

This clonotype was counted only a few times. The chain is built from TRBV4-1 and TRBJ2-7; D ambiguous. Germline V CDR1 and CDR2: MGHRA, YSYEKL. Trimming removed 7 bases from V and 0 bases from J, with 16 bases in between. The CDR3 is 15 residues long. The CDR3 DNA follows: TGCGCCAGCACCTCCGGGCCGGATAGCTCCTACGAGCAGTACTTC. Translation: CASTSGPDSSYEQYF.

The rearrangement joins TRBV12-3 or TRBV12-4 to TRBJ2-1; 8 nucleotides line up with TRBD2. With V trimmed by 6 bases and J by 5 bases, 21 bases remained unmatched. There are 19 residues in the CDR3. The CDR3 is CASSPAGGTGGDWHNEQFF. CDR3 sequence (DNA): TGTGCCAGCAGCCCTGCTGGGGGCACGGGAGGGGATTGGCACAATGAGCAGTTCTTC.

The V gene is TRBV23-1, the J gene TRBJ2-5; tentative D call: TRBD2 (6 bases). TRBV23-1 counts as an open reading frame of uncertain function. The CDR3 totals 18 residues. The ends were cut back, 0 bases at V and 0 bases at J, with 17 bases in the middle. CDR3 nucleotides: TGCGCCAGCAGTCAATCGGCACCTGGCGGGGTTTACCAAGAGACCCAGTACTTC. This encodes CASSQSAPGGVYQETQYF.

This clonotype was found a few times. This chain connects TRBV10-3 to TRBJ1-6, with TRBD1 matching 7 bases. With V trimmed by 6 bases and J by 8 bases, 7 bases remained unmatched. The CDR3 covers 14 residues. In germline, CDR1 is ENHRY, CDR2 SYGVKD. In DNA, the CDR3 is TGTGCCATCAGCCGCCGGCAGGGGGATTCACCCCTCCACTTT. Translated: CAISRRQGDSPLHF.

This chain links TRBV15 with TRBJ2-3, with D unresolved. V lost 0 bases to trimming and J lost 2 bases, with 6 bases between them. Germline V lookup: CDR1 LNHNV, CDR2 YYDKDF (reference sequence). The CDR3 has 14 residues. CDR3 sequence reads: CATSRDLNTDTQYF. Here the CDR3 DNA reads TGTGCCACCAGCAGAGATCTCAACACAGATACGCAGTATTTT.

This clonotype has more than one count but fewer than ten. V usage is TRBV20-1 and J usage is TRBJ2-3; D gene ambiguous. CDR1 and CDR2 (germline): DFQATT, SNEGSKA (reference sequence). This CDR3 comprises 15 residues. The germline V and J ends were trimmed by 0 bases and 0 bases, with 10 bases remaining between them. The CDR3, as DNA: TGCAGTGCTAGAGATGGCAGACGAAGCACAGATACGCAGTATTTT. It specifies CSARDGRRSTDTQYF.

The V call is TRBV27, the J call TRBJ2-1; D might be TRBD1 or TRBD2, each matching 5 bases. Trimming removed 8 bases from V and 8 bases from J, with 19 bases in between. The CDR3 is 14 residues long. Germline CDR1 MNHEY, CDR2 SMNVEV (reference sequence). CDR3 residues: CASGVKGRVHEQFF. The CDR3, as DNA: TGTGCCAGCGGCGTAAAGGGACGGGTGCATGAGCAGTTCTTC.